The clone carrying this T cell receptor beta chain showed up just a few times. Its antigen is currently unknown. These data belong to a study of T-cell reconstitution after alpha-beta-depleted transplantation in children. The V segment lost 6 bases and the J segment 0 bases; nucleotides outside the gene matches: 5. The CDR3 loop spans 16 amino acids. Whole-study findings and limits: Counts and diversity of T cells one year after transplant came mostly from newly produced T cells. Recipient T cells and thymic progenitors that survived were the source of the high TCRbeta diversity seen at day 60 in some patients. About two months after transplant, alpha-beta T cells reportedly came from several hundred expanded graft clones.

Researchers prepared the TCRbeta library using unique molecular identifiers, the study reports. TCRdb reprocessed the PCR reads via MiXCR and lists one record per CDR3 protein. The sample contains around 450,000 distinct CDR3 sequences, approximately 41% of which appear only once. This chain connects TRBV12-3 or TRBV12-4 to TRBJ2-7; 13 nucleotides agree with TRBD2. This TCR was sampled from a girl aged 2-10 years with aplastic anemia, due to receive a stem cell transplant. The sequencing here drew on PBMCs, taken before TCRalphabeta/CD19-depleted stem cell transplant. The CDR3: CASSTTSGGISYEQYF. DNA of the CDR3: TGTGCCAGCAGCACGACTAGCGGGGGGATCTCCTACGAGCAGTACTTC.